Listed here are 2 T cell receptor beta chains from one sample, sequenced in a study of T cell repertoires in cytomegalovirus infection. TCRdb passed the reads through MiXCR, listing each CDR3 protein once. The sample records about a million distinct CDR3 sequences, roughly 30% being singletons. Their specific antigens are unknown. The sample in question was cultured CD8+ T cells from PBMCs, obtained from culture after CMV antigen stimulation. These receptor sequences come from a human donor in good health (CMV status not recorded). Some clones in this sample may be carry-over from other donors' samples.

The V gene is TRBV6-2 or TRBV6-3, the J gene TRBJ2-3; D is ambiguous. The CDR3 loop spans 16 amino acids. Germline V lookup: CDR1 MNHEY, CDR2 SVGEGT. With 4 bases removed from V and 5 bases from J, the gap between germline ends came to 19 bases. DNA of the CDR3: TGTGCCAGCAGTTCCGTCCTTCGTAGGTTAGAAGATACGCAGTATTTT. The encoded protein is CASSSVLRRLEDTQYF.

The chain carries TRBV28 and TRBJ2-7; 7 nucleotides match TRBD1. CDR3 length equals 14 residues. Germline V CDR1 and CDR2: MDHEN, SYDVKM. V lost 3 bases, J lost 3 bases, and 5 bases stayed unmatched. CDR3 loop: CASSFGQEDYEQYV. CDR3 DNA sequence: TGTGCCAGCAGTTTCGGACAGGAAGACTACGAGCAGTACGTC.